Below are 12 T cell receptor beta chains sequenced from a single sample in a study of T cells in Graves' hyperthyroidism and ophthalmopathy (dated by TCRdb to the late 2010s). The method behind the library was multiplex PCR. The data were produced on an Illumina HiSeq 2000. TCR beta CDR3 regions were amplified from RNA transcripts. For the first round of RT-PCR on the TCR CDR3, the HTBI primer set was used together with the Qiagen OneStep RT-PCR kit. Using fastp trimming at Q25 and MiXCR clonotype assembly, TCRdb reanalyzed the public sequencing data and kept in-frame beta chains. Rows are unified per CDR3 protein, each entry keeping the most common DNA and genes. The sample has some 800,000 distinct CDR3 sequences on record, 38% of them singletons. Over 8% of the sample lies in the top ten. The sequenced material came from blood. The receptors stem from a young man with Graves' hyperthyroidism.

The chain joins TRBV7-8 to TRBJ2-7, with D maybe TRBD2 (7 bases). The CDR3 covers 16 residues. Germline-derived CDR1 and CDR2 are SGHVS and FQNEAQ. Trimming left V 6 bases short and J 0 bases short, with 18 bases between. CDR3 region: CASSSLGAGVSYEQYF. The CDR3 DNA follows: TGTGCCAGCAGTTCGCTGGGGGCGGGAGTCTCCTACGAGCAGTACTTC.

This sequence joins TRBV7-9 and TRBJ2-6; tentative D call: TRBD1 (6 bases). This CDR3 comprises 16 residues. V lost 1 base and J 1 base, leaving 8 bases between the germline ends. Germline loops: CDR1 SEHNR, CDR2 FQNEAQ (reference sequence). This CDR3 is CASSLVQGSGANVLTF. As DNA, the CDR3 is TGTGCCAGCAGCTTAGTACAGGGATCTGGGGCCAACGTCCTGACTTTC. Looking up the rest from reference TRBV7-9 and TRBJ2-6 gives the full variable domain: DTGVSQNPRHKITKRGQNVTFRCDPISEHNRLYWYRQTLGQGPEFLTYFQNEAQLEKSRLLSDRFSAERPKGSFSTLEIQRTEQGDSAMYLCASSLVQGSGANVLTFGAGSRLTVL.

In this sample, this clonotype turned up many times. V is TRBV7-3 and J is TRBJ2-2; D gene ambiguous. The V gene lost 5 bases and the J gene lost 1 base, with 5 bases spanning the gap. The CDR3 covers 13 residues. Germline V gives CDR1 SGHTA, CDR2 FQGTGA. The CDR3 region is CASSQENTGELFF. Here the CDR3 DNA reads TGTGCCAGCAGCCAGGAGAACACCGGGGAGCTGTTTTTT. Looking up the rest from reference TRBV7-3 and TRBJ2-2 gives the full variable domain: GAGVSQTPSNKVTEKGKYVELRCDPISGHTALYWYRQSLGQGPEFLIYFQGTGAADDSGLPNDRFFAVRPEGSVSTLKIQRTERGDSAVYLCASSQENTGELFFGEGSRLTVL.

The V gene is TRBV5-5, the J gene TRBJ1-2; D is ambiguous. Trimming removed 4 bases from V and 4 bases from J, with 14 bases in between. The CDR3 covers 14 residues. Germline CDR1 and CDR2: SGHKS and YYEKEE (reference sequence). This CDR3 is CASSQPTRVYGYTF. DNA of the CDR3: TGTGCCAGCAGCCAACCGACGAGAGTCTATGGCTACACCTTC.

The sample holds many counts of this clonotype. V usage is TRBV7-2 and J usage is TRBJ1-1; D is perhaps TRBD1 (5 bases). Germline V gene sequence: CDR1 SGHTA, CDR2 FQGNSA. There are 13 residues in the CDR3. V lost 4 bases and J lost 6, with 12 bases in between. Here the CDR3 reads CASSSRGGSEAFF. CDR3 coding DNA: TGTGCCAGCAGCTCCCGGGGGGGATCTGAAGCTTTCTTT.

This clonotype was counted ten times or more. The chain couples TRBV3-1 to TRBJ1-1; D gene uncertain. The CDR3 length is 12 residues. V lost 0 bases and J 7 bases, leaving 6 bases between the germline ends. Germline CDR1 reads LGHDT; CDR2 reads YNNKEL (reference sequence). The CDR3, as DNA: TGTGCCAGCAGCCAAGATCGTAGTGAAGCTTTCTTT. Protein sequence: CASSQDRSEAFF.

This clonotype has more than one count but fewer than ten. CDR3 DNA: TGTGCCAGCAGTTTAATGGGGCTTGGGAATCAGCCCCAGCATTTT. Translation gives CASSLMGLGNQPQHF. The rearrangement joins TRBV12-3 or TRBV12-4 to TRBJ1-5, with D possibly being TRBD1 (5 bases). V was cut by 2 bases and J by 4 bases, with 12 bases left in between. The CDR3 has 15 amino acids.

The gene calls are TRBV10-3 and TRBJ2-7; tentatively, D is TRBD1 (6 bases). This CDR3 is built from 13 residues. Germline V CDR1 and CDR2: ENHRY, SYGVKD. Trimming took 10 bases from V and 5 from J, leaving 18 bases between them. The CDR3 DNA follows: TGTGCCAGCAGGGAAGCAGGGGACCACGAGCAGTACTTC. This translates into CASREAGDHEQYF.

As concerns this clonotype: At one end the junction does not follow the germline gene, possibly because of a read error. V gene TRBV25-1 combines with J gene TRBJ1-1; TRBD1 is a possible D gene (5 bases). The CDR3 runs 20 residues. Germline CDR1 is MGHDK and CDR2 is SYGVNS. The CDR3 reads CASSILGLYLESGWGTKAFF. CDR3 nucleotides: TGTGCCAGTAGTATTCTCGGACTCTACCTCGAGAGCGGCTGGGGCACTAAAGCTTTCTTT.

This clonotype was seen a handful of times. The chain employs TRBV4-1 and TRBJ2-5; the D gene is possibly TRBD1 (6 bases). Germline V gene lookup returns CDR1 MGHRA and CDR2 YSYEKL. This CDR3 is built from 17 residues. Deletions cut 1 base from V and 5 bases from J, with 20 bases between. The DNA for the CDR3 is TGCGCCAGCAGCCAAGCTCTGTCAGACAGGTCCTTGGAGACCCAGTACTTC. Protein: CASSQALSDRSLETQYF.

CDR3: CASRDNYRGGQPQHF. For the CDR3, the DNA is TGTGCCAGCAGGGACAATTACAGGGGTGGCCAGCCCCAGCATTTT. The V gene is TRBV6-5, the J gene TRBJ1-5, with 7 bases fitting TRBD1. With V trimmed by 6 bases and J by 7 bases, 12 bases remained unmatched. There are 15 residues in the CDR3. CDR1 is MNHEY, CDR2 SVGAGI, per germline.

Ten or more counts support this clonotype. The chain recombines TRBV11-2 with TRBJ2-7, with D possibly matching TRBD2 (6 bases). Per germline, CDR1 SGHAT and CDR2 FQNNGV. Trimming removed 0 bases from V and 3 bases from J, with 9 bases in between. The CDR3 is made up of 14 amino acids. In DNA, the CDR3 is TGTGCCAGCAGCTTAGATGAGGACTACTACGAGCAGTACTTC. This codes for CASSLDEDYYEQYF.